Included here is one T cell receptor beta chain sequence, with context. The sample belongs to a study of blood T cell repertoires in COVID-19. Whole-study context: In each case, the material was cDNA or gDNA derived from T cells, B-cell-depleted T cells, or PBMCs.

Trimming at V came to 6 bases and at J to 1 base, leaving 5 bases not matched to a gene. The CDR3 sequence is 16 residues long. Looked up from germline, CDR1 is SEHNR and CDR2 is FQNEAQ (reference sequence). Authors' methods: Quantification of nucleated cells was approximated via reference gene primer amplification. TCRdb's table, derived via immunoSEQ multiplex PCR, lists solely in-frame clones and lacks some. The D gene and trimming were derived from the DNA, and the V and J assignments and clone size from that table. The sample lists roughly 45,000 clones, approximately 81% seen once, with under 6% in the top ten.

The source is an older woman with acute or convalescent COVID-19. Sequencing was performed on peripheral blood. This chain joins TRBV7-9 and TRBJ2-2; TRBD1 matches 10 bases. CDR3 loop: CASSSGTGVNTGELFF. The CDR3 DNA reads TGTGCCAGCAGTTCCGGGACAGGGGTGAACACCGGGGAGCTGTTTTTT.